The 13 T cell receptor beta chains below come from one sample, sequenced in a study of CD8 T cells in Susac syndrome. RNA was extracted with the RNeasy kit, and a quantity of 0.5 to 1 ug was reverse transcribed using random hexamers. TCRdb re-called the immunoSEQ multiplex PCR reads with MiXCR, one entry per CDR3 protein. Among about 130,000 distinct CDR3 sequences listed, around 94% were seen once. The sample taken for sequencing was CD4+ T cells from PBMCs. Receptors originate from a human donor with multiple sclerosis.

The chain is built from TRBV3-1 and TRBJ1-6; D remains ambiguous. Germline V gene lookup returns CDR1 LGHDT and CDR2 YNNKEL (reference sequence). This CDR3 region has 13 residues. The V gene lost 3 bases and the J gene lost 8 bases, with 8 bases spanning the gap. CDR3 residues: CASSHTIDSPLHF. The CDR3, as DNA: TGTGCCAGCAGCCATACTATAGATTCACCCCTCCACTTT.

CDR3 nucleotide sequence: TGTGCCAGCAGCTCCGGCGGCCTCGGGAAAACCATATATTTT. Its translation is CASSSGGLGKTIYF. V is TRBV7-9 and J is TRBJ1-3; unclear D gene. Trimming took off 4 bases at V and 10 bases at J, with 17 bases between the two ends. This CDR3 region has 14 residues. From germline, CDR1 is SEHNR and CDR2 FQNEAQ (reference sequence).

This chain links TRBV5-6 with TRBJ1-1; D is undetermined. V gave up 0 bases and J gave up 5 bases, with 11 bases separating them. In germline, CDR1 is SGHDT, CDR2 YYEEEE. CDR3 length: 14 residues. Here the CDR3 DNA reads TGTGCCAGCAGCTTGGGTTTATTGGTAACTGAAGCTTTCTTT. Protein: CASSLGLLVTEAFF. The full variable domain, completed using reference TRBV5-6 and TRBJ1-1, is DAGVTQSPTHLIKTRGQQVTLRCSPKSGHDTVSWYQQALGQGPQFIFQYYEEEERQRGNFPDRFSGHQFPNYSSELNVNALLLGDSALYLCASSLGLLVTEAFFGQGTRLTVV.

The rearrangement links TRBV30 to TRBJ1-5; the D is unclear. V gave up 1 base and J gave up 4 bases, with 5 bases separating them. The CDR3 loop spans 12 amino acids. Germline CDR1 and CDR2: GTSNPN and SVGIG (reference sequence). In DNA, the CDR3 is TGTGCCTGGAGTGGGACTAATCAGCCCCAGCATTTT. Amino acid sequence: CAWSGTNQPQHF.

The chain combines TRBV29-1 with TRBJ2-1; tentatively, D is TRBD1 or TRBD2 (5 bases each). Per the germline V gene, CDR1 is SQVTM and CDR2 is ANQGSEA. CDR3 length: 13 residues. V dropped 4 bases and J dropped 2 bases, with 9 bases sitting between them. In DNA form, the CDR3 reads TGCAGCGTTGGAAGGGACCCCTACAATGAGCAGTTCTTC. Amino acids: CSVGRDPYNEQFF.

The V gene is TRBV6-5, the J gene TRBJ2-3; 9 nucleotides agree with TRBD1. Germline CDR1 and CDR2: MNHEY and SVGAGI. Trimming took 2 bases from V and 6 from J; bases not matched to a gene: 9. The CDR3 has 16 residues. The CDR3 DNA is TGTGCCAGCAGTTACGGCGGGACAGGGTATTCCGATACGCAGTATTTT. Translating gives CASSYGGTGYSDTQYF.

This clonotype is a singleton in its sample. CDR3 sequence reads: CASSLVTGSGEQYF. CDR3 DNA sequence: TGCGCCAGCAGCTTGGTAACGGGTAGCGGCGAGCAGTACTTC. The chain couples TRBV5-1 to TRBJ2-7; possible D gene TRBD2, 6 bases. V lost 0 bases and J 6 bases, leaving 13 bases between the germline ends. The CDR3 has 14 residues. Germline CDR1 and CDR2: SGHRS and YFSETQ.

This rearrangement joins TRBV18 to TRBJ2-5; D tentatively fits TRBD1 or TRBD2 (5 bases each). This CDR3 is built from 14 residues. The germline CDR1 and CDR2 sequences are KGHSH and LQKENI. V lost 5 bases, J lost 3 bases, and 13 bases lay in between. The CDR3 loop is CASSAAGRKETQYF. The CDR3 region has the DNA TGTGCCAGCTCAGCCGCAGGGAGAAAAGAGACCCAGTACTTC.

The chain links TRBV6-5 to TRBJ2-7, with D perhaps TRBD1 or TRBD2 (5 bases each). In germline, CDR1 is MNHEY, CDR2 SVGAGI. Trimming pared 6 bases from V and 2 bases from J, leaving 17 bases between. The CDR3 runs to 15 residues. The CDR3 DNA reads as TGTGCCAGCAGCTCTCTGAGAGGGGCAGCCTACGAGCAGTACTTC. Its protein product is CASSSLRGAAYEQYF.

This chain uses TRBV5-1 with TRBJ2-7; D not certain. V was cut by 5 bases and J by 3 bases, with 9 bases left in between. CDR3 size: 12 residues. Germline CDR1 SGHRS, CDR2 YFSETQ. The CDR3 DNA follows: TGCGCCAGCAGGTATGACGGCTACGAGCAGTACTTC. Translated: CASRYDGYEQYF.

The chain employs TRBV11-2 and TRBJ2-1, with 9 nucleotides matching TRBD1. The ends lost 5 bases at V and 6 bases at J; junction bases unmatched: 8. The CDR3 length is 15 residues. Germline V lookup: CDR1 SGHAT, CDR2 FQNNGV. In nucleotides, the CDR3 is TGTGCCAGCAGCCCGGGGGACAGGGTGTTCAATGAGCAGTTCTTC. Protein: CASSPGDRVFNEQFF.

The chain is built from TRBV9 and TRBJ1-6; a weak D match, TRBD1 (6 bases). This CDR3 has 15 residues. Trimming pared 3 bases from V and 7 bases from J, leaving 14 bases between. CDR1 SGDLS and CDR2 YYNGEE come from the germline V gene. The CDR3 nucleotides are TGTGCCAGCAGCGCCAGTGACAGGACGAATTCACCCCTCCACTTT. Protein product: CASSASDRTNSPLHF.

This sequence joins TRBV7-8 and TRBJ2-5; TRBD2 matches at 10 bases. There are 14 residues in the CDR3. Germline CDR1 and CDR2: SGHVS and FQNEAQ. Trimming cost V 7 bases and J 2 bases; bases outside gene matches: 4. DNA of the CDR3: TGTGCCAGCACTTCACTAGCGGGGCAAGAGACCCAGTACTTC. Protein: CASTSLAGQETQYF.